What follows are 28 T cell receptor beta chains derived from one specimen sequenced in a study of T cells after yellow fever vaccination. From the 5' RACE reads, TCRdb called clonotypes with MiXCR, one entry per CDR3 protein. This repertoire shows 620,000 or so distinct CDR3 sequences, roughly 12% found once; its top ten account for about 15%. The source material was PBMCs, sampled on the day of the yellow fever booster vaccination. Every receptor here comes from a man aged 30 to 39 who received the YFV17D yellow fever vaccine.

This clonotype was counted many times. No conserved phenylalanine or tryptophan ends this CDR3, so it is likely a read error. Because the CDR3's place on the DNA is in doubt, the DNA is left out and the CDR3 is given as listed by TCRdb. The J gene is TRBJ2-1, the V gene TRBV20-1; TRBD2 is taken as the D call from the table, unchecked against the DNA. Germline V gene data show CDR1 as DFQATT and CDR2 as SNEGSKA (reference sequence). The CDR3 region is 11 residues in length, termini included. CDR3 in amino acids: CSARDEAGSPP.

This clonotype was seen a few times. CDR3 bases: TGTGCCAGTAGTATCGGGACTATAAACACCGGGGAGCTGTTTTTT. Protein sequence: CASSIGTINTGELFF. V is TRBV19 and J is TRBJ2-2; 7 nucleotides align to TRBD2. V shed 3 bases, J shed 2 bases, and the junction held 3 bases outside the gene matches. The germline V gene has CDR1 LNHDA and CDR2 SQIVND (reference sequence). This CDR3 is built from 15 residues.

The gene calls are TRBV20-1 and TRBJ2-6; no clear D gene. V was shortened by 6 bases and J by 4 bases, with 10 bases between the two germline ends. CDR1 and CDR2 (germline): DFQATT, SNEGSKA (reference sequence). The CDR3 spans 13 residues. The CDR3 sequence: CSAGTGGANVLTF. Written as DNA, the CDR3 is TGCAGTGCCGGAACTGGGGGGGCCAACGTCCTGACTTTC.

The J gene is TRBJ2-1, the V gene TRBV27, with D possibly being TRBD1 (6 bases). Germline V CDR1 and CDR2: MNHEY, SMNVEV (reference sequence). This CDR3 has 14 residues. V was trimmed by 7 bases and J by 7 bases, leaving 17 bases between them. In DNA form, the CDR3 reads TGTGCCAGCACCCAGGGTTTAGGACAGAATGAGCAGTTCTTC. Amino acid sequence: CASTQGLGQNEQFF.

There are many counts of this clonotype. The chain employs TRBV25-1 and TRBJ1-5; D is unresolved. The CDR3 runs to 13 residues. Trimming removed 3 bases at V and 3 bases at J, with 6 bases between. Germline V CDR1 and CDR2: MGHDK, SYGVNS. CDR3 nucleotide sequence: TGTGCCAGCAGTGATTATAACAATCAGCCCCAGCATTTT. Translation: CASSDYNNQPQHF.

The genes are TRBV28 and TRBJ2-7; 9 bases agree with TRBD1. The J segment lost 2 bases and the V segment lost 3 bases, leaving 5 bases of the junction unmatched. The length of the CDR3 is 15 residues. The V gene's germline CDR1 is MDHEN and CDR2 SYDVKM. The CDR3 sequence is CASSFRTGVTYEQYF. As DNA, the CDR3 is TGTGCCAGCAGTTTCCGGACAGGGGTTACCTACGAGCAGTACTTC.

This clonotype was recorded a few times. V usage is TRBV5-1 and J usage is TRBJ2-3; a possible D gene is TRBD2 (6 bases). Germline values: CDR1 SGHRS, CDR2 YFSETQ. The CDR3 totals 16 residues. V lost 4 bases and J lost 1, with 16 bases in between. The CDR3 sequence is CASSPLLTGGTDTQYF. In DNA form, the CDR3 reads TGCGCCAGCAGCCCCCTCCTTACGGGGGGCACAGATACGCAGTATTTT.

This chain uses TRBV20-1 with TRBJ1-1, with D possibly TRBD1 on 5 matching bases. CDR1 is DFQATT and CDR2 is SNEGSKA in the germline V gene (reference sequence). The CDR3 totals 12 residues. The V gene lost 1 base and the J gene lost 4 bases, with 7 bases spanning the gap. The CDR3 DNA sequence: TGCAGTGCTAGAGCGGGGGGCACTGAAGCTTTCTTT. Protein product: CSARAGGTEAFF.

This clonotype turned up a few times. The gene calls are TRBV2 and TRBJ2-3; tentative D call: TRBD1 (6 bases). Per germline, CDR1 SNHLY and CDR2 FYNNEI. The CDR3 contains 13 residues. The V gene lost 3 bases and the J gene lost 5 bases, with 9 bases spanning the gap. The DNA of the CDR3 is TGTGCCAGCAGTGATTCAGGGGAAGATACGCAGTATTTT. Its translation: CASSDSGEDTQYF.

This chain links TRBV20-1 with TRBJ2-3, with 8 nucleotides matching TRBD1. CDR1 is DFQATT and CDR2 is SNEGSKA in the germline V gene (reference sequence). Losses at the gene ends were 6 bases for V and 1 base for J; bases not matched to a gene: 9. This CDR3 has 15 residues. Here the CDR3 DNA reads TGCAGTGCCTATATAGGACAGGGTCGCACAGATACGCAGTATTTT. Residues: CSAYIGQGRTDTQYF.

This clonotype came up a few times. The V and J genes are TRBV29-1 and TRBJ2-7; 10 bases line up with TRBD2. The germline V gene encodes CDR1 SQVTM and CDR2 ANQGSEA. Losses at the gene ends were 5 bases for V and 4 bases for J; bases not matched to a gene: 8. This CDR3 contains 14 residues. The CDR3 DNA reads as TGCAGCGTTACGCAGCGGGAGGGCCGATACGAGCAGTACTTC. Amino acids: CSVTQREGRYEQYF.

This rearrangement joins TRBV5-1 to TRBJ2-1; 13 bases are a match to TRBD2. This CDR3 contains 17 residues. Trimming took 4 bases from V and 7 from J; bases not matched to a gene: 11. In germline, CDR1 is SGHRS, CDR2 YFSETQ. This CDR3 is CASSVQKTSGRTNEQFF. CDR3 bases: TGCGCCAGCAGCGTTCAAAAGACTAGCGGGAGGACGAATGAGCAGTTCTTC.

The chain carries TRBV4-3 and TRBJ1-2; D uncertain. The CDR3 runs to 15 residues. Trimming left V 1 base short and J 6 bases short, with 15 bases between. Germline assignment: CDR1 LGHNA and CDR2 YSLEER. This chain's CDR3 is CASSQVPSPVDGYTF. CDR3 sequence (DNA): TGCGCCAGCAGCCAAGTTCCCTCTCCCGTTGATGGCTACACCTTC.

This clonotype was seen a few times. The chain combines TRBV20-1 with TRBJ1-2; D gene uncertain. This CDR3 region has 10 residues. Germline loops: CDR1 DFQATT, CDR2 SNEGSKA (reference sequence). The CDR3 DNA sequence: TGCAGGGTCTCTCCTGGGGGCTACACCTTC. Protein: CRVSPGGYTF.

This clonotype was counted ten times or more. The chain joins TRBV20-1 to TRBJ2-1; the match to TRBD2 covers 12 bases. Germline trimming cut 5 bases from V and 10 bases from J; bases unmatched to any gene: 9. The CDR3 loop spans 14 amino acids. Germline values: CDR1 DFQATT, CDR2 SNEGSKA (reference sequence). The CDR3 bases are TGCAGTGCTCCAGTGACTAGCGGGAGTTGGGAGCAGTTCTTC. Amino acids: CSAPVTSGSWEQFF.

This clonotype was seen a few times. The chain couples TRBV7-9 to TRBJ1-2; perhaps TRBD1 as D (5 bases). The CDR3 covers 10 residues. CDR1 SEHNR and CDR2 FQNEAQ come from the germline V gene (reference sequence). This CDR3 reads CASGGEGYTF. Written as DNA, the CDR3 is TGTGCGAGCGGAGGGGAAGGCTACACCTTC.

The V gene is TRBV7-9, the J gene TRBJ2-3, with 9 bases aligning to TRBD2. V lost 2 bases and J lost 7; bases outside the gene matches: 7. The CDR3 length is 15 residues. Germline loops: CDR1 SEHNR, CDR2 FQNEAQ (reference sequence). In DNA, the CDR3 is TGTGCCAGCAGCTTACTTTCTAGCGGGACCTATACGCAGTATTTT. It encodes CASSLLSSGTYTQYF.

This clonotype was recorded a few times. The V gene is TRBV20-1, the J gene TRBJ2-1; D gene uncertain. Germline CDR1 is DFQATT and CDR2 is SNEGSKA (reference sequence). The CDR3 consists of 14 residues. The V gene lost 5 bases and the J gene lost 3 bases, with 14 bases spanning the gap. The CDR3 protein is CSADDWKVYNEQFF. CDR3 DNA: TGCAGTGCTGACGACTGGAAGGTCTACAATGAGCAGTTCTTC.

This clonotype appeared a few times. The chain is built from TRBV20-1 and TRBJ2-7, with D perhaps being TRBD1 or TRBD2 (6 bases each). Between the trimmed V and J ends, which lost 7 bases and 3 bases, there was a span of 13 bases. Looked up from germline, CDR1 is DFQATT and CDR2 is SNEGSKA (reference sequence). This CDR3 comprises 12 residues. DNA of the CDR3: TGCAGTGGGCCGGGGGCGGGCTACGAGCAGTACTTC. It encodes CSGPGAGYEQYF.

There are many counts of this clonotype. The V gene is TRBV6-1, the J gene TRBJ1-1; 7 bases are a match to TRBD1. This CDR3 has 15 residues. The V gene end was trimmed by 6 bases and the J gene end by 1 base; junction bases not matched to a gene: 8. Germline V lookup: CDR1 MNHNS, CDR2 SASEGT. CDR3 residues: CASSRGQFRNTEAFF. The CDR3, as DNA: TGTGCCAGCAGCCGGGGACAGTTCCGGAACACTGAAGCTTTCTTT.

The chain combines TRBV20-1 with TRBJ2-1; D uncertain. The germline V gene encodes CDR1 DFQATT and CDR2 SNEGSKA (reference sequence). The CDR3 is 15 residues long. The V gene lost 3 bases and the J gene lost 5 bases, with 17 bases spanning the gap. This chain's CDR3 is CSASDPRFVDNEQFF. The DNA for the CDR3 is TGCAGTGCTAGTGATCCCCGGTTCGTCGACAATGAGCAGTTCTTC.

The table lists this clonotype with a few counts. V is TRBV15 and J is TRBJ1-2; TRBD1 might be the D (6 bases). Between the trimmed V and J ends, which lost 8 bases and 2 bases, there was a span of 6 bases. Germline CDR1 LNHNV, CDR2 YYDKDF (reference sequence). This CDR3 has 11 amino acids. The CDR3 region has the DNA TGTGCCACCGGACAGAACTATGGCTACACCTTC. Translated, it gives CATGQNYGYTF.

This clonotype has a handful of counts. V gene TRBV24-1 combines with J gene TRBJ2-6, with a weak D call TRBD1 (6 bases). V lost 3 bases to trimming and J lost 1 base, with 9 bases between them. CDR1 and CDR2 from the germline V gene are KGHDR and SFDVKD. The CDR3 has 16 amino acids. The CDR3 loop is CATSDPTGSGANVLTF. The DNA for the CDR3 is TGTGCCACCAGTGATCCAACAGGGTCTGGGGCCAACGTCCTGACTTTC.

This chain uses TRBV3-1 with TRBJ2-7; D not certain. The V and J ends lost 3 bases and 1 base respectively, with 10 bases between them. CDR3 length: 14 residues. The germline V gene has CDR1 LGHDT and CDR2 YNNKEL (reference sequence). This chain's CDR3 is CASSQLQASYEQYF. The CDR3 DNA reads TGTGCCAGCAGCCAGCTGCAGGCTTCCTACGAGCAGTACTTC.

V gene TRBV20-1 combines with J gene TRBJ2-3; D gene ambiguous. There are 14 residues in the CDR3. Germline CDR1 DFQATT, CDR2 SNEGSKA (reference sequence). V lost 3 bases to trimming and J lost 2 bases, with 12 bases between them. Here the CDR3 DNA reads TGCAGTGCTAGTGGTAGGGCAATCACAGATACGCAGTATTTT. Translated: CSASGRAITDTQYF.

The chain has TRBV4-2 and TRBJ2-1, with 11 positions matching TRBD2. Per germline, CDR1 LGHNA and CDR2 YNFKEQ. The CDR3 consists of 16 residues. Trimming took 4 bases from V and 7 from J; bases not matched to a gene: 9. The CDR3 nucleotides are TGTGCCAGCAGCCCCCAGCTAGCGGGAGGCGAGAATGAGCAGTTCTTC. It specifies CASSPQLAGGENEQFF.

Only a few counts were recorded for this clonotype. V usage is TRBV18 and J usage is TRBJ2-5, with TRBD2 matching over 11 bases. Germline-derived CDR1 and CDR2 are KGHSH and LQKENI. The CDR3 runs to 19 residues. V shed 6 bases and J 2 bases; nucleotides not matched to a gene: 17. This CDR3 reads CASSPPWGTSGDLQETQYF. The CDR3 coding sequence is TGTGCCAGCTCGCCCCCTTGGGGGACTAGCGGAGATCTACAAGAGACCCAGTACTTC.

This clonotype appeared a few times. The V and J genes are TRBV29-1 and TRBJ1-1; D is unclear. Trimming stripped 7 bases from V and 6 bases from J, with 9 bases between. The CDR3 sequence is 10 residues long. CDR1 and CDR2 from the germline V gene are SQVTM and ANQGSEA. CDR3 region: CSAGWAEAFF. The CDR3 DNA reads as TGCAGCGCTGGTTGGGCTGAAGCTTTCTTT.